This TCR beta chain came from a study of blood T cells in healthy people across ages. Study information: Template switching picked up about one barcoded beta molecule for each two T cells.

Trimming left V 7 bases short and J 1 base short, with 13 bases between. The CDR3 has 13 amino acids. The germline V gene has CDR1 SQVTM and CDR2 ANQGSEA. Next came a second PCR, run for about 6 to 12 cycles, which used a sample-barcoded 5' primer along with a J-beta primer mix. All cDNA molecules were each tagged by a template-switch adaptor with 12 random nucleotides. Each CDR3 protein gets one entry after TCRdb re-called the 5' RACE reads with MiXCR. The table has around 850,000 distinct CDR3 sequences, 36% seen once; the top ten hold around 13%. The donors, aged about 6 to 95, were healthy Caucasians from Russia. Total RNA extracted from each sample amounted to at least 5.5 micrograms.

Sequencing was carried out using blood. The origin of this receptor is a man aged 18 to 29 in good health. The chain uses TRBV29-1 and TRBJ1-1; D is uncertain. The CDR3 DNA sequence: TGCAGCGGACTCCCGGCGCCGAACACTGAAGCTTTCTTT. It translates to CSGLPAPNTEAFF.